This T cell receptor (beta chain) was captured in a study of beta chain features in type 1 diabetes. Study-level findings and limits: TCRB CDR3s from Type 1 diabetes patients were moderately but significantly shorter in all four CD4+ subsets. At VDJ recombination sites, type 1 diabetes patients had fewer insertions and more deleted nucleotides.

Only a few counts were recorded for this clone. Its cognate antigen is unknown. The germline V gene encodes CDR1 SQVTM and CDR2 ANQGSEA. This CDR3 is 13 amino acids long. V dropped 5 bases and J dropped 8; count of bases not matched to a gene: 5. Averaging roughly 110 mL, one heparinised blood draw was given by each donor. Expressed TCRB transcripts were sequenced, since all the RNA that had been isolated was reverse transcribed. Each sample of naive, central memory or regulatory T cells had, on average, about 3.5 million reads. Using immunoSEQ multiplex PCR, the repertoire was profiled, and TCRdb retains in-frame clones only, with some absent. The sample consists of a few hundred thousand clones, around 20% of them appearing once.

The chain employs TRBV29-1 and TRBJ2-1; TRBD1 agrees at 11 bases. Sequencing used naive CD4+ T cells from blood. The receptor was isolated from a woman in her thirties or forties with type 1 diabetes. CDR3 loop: CSVRTGGRDEQFF. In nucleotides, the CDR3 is TGCAGCGTTAGGACAGGGGGCAGGGATGAGCAGTTCTTC.